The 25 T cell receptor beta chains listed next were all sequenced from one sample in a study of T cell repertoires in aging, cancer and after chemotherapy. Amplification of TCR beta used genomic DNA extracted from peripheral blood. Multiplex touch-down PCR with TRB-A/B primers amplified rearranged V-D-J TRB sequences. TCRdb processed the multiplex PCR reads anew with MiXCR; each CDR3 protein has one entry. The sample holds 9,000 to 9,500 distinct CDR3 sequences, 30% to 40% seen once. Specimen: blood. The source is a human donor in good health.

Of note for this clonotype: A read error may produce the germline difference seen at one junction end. In DNA form, the CDR3 reads TGTGCCAGCAGTCCGGGGATCAATAGTTCACCACTCCACTTT. It codes for CASSPGINSSPLHF. The chain joins TRBV6-4 to TRBJ1-6; the D is unclear. This CDR3 contains 14 residues. The germline gives CDR1 MRHNA, CDR2 SNTAGT.

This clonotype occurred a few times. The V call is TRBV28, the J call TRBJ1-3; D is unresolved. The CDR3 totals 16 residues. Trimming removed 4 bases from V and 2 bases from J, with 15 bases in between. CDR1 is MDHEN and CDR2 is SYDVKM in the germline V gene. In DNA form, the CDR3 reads TGTGCCAGCAGTTCGTTTCAAAGGTCTGCTGGAAACACCATATATTTT. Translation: CASSSFQRSAGNTIYF.

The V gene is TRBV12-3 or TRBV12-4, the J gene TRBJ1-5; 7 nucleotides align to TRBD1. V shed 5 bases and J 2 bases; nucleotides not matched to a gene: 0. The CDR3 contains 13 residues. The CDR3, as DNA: TGTGCCAGCAGTGGACAGGGCAATCAGCCCCAGCATTTT. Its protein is CASSGQGNQPQHF.

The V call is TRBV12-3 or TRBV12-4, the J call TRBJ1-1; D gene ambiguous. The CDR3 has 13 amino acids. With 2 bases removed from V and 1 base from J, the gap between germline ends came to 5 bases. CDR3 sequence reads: CASSLTANTEAFF. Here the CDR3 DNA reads TGTGCCAGCAGTTTAACCGCGAACACTGAAGCTTTCTTT.

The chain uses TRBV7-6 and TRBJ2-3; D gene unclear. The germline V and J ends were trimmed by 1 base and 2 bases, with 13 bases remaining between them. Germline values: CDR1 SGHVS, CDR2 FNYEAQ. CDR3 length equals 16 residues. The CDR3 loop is CASSLEVDRITDTQYF. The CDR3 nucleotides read TGTGCCAGCAGCTTAGAGGTGGATCGGATCACAGATACGCAGTATTTT.

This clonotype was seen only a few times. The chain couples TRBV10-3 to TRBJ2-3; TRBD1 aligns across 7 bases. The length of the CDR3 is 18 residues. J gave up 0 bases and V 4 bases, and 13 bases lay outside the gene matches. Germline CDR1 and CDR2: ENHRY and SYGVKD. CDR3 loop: CAISGTGTEVTSTDTQYF. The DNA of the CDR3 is TGTGCCATCAGTGGGACCGGGACAGAAGTTACTAGCACAGATACGCAGTATTTT.

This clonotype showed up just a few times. The CDR3 here is CASSEDGSYEQYV. The CDR3 DNA sequence: TGCGCCAGCAGTGAGGACGGCTCCTACGAGCAGTACGTC. The V call is TRBV10-2, the J call TRBJ2-7; D uncertain. The germline CDR1 and CDR2 sequences are WSHSY and SAAADI. Trimming removed 2 bases at V and 0 bases at J, with 5 bases between. The CDR3 has 13 amino acids.

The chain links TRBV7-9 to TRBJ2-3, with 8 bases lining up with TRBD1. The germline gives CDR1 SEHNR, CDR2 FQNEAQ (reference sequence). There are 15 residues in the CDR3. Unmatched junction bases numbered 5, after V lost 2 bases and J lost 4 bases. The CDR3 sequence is CASSLNGQGSDTQYF. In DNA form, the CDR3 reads TGTGCCAGCAGCTTAAACGGACAGGGATCAGATACGCAGTATTTT.

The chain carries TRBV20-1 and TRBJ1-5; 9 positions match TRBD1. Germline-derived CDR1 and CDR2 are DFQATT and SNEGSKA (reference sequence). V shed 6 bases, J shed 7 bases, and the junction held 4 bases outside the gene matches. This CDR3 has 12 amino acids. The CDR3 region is CSAMTGGQPQHF. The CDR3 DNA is TGCAGTGCGATGACAGGGGGACAGCCCCAGCATTTT.

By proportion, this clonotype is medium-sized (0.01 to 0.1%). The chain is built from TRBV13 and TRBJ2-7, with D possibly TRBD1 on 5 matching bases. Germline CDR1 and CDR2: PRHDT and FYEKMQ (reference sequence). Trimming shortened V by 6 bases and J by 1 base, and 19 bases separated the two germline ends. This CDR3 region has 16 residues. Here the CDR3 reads CASRKGLRTPSYEQYF. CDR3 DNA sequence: TGTGCCAGCAGGAAGGGGCTCAGGACACCTTCCTACGAGCAGTACTTC.

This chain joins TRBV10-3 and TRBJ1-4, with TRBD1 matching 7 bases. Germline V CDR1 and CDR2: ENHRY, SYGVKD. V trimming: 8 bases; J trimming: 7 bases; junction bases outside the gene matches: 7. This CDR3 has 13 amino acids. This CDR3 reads CAIRGQGGEKLFF. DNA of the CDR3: TGTGCCATCCGGGGTCAGGGGGGTGAAAAACTGTTTTTT.

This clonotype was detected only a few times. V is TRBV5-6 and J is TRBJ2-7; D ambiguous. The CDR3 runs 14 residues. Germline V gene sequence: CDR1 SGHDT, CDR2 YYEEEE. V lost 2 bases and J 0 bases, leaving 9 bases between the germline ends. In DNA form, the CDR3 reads TGTGCCAGCAGCTTCGTGGGCTTCTCCTACGAGCAGTACGTC. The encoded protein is CASSFVGFSYEQYV.

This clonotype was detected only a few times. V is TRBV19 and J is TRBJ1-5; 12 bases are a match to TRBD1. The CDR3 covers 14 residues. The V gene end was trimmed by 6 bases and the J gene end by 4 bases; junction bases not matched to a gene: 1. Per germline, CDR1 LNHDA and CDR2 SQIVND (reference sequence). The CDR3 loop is CASRGQGANQPQHF. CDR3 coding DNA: TGTGCCAGTAGGGGACAGGGGGCAAATCAGCCCCAGCATTTT.

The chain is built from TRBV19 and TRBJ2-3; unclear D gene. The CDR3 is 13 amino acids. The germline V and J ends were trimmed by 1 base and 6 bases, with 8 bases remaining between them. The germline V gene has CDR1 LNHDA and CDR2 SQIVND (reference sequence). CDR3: CASSIGTYDTQYF. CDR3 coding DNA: TGTGCCAGTAGTATAGGGACCTATGATACGCAGTATTTT.

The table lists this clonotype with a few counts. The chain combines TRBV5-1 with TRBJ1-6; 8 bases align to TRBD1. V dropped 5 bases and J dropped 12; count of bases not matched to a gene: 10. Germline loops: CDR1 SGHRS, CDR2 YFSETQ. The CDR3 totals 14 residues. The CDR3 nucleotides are TGCGCCAGCAGAGAAGACAGGGGACGGGTACCCCTCCACTTT. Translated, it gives CASREDRGRVPLHF.

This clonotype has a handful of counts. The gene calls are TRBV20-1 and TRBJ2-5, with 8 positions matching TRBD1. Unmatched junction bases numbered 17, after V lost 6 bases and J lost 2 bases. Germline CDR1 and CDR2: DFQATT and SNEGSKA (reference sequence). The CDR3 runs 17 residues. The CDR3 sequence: CSATGTGPIGPQETQYF. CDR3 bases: TGCAGTGCCACCGGGACAGGTCCCATTGGCCCGCAAGAGACCCAGTACTTC.

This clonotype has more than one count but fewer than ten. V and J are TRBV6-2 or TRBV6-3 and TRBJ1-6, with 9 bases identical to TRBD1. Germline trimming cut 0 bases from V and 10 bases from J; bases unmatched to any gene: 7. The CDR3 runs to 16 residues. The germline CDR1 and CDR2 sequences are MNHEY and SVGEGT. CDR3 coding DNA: TGTGCCAGCAGTTACTCGGAGGACAGGGGTGGATCACCCCTCCACTTT. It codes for CASSYSEDRGGSPLHF.

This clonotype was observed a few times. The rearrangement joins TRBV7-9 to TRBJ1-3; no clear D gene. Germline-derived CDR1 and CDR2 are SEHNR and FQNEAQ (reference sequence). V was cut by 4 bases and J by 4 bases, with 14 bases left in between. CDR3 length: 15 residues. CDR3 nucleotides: TGTGCCAGCAGCTCAAGGCTTACCCTCGGAAACACCATATATTTT. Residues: CASSSRLTLGNTIYF.

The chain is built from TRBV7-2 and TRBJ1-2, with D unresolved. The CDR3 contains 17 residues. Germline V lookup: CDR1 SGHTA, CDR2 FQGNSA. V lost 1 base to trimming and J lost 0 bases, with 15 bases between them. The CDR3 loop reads CASSLVGGYSSNYGYTF. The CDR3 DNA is TGTGCCAGCAGCTTAGTTGGCGGATACTCCTCTAACTATGGCTACACCTTC.

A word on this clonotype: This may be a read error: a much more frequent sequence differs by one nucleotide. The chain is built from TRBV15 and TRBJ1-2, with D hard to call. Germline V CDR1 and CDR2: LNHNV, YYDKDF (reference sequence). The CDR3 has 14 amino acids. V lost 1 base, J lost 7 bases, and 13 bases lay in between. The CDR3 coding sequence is TGTGCCACCAGCAGAGTCGTAGGGCTGGTTGGCTACACCTTC. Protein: CATSRVVGLVGYTF.

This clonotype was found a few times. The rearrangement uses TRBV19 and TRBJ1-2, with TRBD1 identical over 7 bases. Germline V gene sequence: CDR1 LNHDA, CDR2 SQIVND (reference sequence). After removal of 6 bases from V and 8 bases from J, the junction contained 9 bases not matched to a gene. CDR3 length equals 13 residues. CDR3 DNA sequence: TGTGCCAGTAGAAGAGGGCAGGGGGGCGGCTACACCTTC. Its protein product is CASRRGQGGGYTF.

CDR3 in amino acids: CASTGTSGQETQYF. CDR3 DNA sequence: TGTGCCAGCACTGGGACTAGCGGCCAAGAGACCCAGTACTTC. This chain joins TRBV5-6 and TRBJ2-5; 11 bases match TRBD2. CDR3 length: 14 residues. Looked up from germline, CDR1 is SGHDT and CDR2 is YYEEEE. Trimming cost V 6 bases and J 1 base; bases outside gene matches: 2. Based on the CDR3 plus reference TRBV5-6 and TRBJ2-5, the full variable domain is DAGVTQSPTHLIKTRGQQVTLRCSPKSGHDTVSWYQQALGQGPQFIFQYYEEEERQRGNFPDRFSGHQFPNYSSELNVNALLLGDSALYLCASTGTSGQETQYFGPGTRLLVL.

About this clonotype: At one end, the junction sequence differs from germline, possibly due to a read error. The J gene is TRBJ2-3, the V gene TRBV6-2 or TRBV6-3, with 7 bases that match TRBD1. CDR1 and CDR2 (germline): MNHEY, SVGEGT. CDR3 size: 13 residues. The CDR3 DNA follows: TGTGCCAGCCGTTACAGGGGTACAGATACGCAGTATTTT. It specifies CASRYRGTDTQYF.

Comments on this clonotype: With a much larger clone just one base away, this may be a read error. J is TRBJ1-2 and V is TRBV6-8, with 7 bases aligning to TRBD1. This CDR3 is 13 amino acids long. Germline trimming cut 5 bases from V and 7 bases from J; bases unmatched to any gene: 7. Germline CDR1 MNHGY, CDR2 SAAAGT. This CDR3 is CASSTKGAGGYTF. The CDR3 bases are TGTGCCAGCAGTACCAAGGGGGCGGGTGGCTACACCTTC.

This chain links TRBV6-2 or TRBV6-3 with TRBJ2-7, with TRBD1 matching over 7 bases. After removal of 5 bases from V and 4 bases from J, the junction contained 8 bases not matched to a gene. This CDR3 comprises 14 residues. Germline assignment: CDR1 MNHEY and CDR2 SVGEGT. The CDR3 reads CASSPLRGQYEQYV. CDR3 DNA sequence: TGTGCCAGCAGTCCCCTTAGGGGGCAATACGAGCAGTACGTC.